This T cell receptor beta chain derives from a study of blood T cells in healthy people across ages. Overall study results and limits: The study found TCR beta diversity correlated strongly with naive T cell percentage. Comparison with aged donors showed that long-lived donors had more naive CD4+ cells and higher diversity.

The germline gives CDR1 SQVTM, CDR2 ANQGSEA. The germline V and J ends were trimmed by 3 bases and 7 bases, with 12 bases remaining between them. The CDR3 loop spans 12 amino acids. This clonotype was counted a few times. The antigen is unknown. Each sample yielded at least 6 micrograms of PBMC total RNA. The second PCR ran about 6 to 12 cycles with a sample-barcoded 5' primer and J-beta primers. Each cDNA molecule, via a template-switch adaptor with 12 random nucleotides, was tagged. TCRdb processed the 5' RACE reads anew with MiXCR; each CDR3 protein has one entry. The sample yields approximately 690,000 distinct CDR3 sequences, 40% to 50% seen once.

The receptor was derived from a man older than 75 in good health. The chain is built from TRBV29-1 and TRBJ1-1; D uncertain. Sequenced input: blood. The CDR3 sequence is CSVDLAGNEAFF. DNA of the CDR3: TGCAGCGTTGATTTAGCGGGTAATGAAGCTTTCTTT.